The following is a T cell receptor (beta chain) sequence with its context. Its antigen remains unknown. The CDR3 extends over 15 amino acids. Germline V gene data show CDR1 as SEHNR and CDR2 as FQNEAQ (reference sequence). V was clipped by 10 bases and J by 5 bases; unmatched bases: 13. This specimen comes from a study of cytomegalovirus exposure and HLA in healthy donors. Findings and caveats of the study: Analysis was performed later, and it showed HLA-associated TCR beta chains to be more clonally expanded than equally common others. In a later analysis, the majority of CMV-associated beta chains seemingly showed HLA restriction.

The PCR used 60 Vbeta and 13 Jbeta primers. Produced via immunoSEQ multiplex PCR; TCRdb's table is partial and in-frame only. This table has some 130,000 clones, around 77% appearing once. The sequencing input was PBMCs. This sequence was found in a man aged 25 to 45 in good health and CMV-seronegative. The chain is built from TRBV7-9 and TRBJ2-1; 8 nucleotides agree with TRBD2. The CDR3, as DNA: TGTGCCACCGAACAACCGGGAGGGCCCCACAATGAGCAGTTCTTC. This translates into CATEQPGGPHNEQFF.